This T cell receptor (beta chain) was observed in a study of control samples from healthy donors and cancer patients. The CDR3 spans 13 residues. Germline V CDR1 and CDR2: SGHNT, YYREEE (reference sequence). V lost 1 base, J lost 4 bases, and 8 bases lay in between. The data were produced by immunoSEQ multiplex PCR, yet TCRdb's version contains in-frame clones alone and is incomplete. The sample yields some 150,000 clones, 94% seen once. The receptor was derived from a man aged 35 to 55 in good health. The rearrangement joins TRBV5-4 to TRBJ1-1; no clear D gene. Sequencing used blood. The DNA of the CDR3 is TGTGCCAGCAGCTTGCCGGGTTCCACTGAAGCTTTCTTT. It codes for CASSLPGSTEAFF. Combining the CDR3 with reference TRBV5-4 and TRBJ1-1 gives the whole variable domain ETGVTQSPTHLIKTRGQQVTLRCSSQSGHNTVSWYQQALGQGPQFIFQYYREEENGRGNFPPRFSGLQFPNYSSELNVNALELDDSALYLCASSLPGSTEAFFGQGTRLTVV.